This T cell receptor (beta chain) was observed in a study of spatial heterogeneity in lung cancer. Study context: An average of more than ten raw reads was observed per unique TCR and UMI combination.

Each CDR3 protein is one row after TCRdb ran MiXCR on the 5' RACE reads. The repertoire holds over 10,000 distinct CDR3 sequences, with roughly 5.5% as singletons. Overall study findings and caveats: The study found that expanded intratumoral alpha and beta TCR counts tracked tumor mutation counts. Ubiquitous nonsynonymous mutations were tracked by counts of ubiquitous expanded TCRs, and regional ones by counts of regional expanded TCRs.

This clonotype was observed at least ten times. Its specificity is not known. Indicated time point: sample taken at primary tumor resection. 72 TRACERx patients with early, untreated non-small cell lung cancer donated samples. V was trimmed by 1 base and J by 4 bases, leaving 15 bases between them. The CDR3 loop spans 17 amino acids. Germline loops: CDR1 SGHRS, CDR2 YFSETQ. The material sequenced was lung tumor tissue, taken at surgery. V usage is TRBV5-1 and J usage is TRBJ2-6; D remains ambiguous. This receptor was identified in a male donor with early-stage non-small cell lung cancer. Here the CDR3 DNA reads TGCGCCAGCAGCTTGTTATTATCCGCCGGCGGGGCCAACGTCCTGACTTTC. Translated, it gives CASSLLLSAGGANVLTF. The full variable domain, completed using reference TRBV5-1 and TRBJ2-6, is KAGVTQTPRYLIKTRGQQVTLSCSPISGHRSVSWYQQTPGQGLQFLFEYFSETQRNKGNFPGRFSGRQFSNSRSEMNVSTLELGDSALYLCASSLLLSAGGANVLTFGAGSRLTVL.